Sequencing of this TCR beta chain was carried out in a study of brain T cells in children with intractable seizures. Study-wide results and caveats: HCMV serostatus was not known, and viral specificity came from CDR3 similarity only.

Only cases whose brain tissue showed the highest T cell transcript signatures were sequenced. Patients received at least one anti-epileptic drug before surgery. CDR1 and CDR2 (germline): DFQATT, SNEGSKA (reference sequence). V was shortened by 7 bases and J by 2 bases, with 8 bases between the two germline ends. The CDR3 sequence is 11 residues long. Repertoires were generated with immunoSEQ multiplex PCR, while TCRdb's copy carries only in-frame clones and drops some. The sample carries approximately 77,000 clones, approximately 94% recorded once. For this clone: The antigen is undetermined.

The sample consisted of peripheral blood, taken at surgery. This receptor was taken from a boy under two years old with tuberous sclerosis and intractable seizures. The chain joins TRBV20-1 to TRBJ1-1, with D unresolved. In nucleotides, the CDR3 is TGCAGTGACGGACCCAACACTGAAGCTTTCTTT. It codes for CSDGPNTEAFF.